This T cell receptor beta chain originates from a study of T cell repertoires in cytomegalovirus infection. Study-wide background: Public TCR beta signatures were indicative of both CMV infection and a matching HLA type.

Germline lookup yields CDR1 LGHNA and CDR2 YSLEER. J lost 6 bases, V lost 3 bases, and 5 bases had no gene match. The CDR3 extends over 15 amino acids. Turning to this clonotype: The antigen remains unidentified.

TCRdb reprocessed the reads via MiXCR and lists one record per CDR3 protein. The table records some 800,000 distinct CDR3 sequences, 30% to 35% of them present only once. Source: cultured CD8+ T cells from PBMCs, taken from culture after CMV antigen stimulation. The chain couples TRBV4-3 to TRBJ2-1; 10 nucleotides line up with TRBD1. This receptor was identified in a human donor in good health (CMV status not recorded). Some clones in this sample may be carry-over from other donors' samples. The CDR3 loop is CASSQWDRGGNEQFF. The CDR3 DNA sequence: TGCGCCAGCAGCCAGTGGGACAGGGGAGGCAATGAGCAGTTCTTC.